This TCR beta chain was identified during a study of CD8 T cells in ankylosing spondylitis. Overall study findings and caveats: One TCR beta motif, made up of seven to nine highly homologous variants, appeared characteristic of ankylosing spondylitis blood.

CDR1 is DFQATT and CDR2 is SNEGSKA in the germline V gene (reference sequence). The V end was cut by 6 bases, the J end by 5 bases, with 16 bases between. The CDR3 runs to 14 residues. The TCR beta libraries were generated through quantitative 5'-RACE incorporating molecular barcodes. One entry per CDR3 protein, called by TCRdb with MiXCR from the 5' RACE reads. This sample has about 840,000 distinct CDR3 sequences, with approximately 12% found just once. Regarding this clonotype: Its antigen remains unidentified.

The receptor was derived from a male donor with ankylosing spondylitis. V gene TRBV20-1 combines with J gene TRBJ1-4, with D possibly TRBD1 on 6 matching bases. Sequenced material: blood, either unsorted or a sorted T cell fraction (not recorded which). The CDR3 DNA sequence: TGCAGTGCCACCAACAGGGCTGGGAATGAAAAACTGTTTTTT. Amino acid sequence: CSATNRAGNEKLFF.